The source of this T cell receptor beta chain is a study of T cell responses to AZD1222 COVID-19 vaccine. Findings of the study overall: Baseline serostatus was positive in only a handful of AZD1222 recipients.

This CDR3 has 14 amino acids. Per the germline V gene, CDR1 is SQVTM and CDR2 is ANQGSEA. Trimming stripped 5 bases from V and 0 bases from J, with 13 bases between. Repertoires were generated with immunoSEQ multiplex PCR, while TCRdb's copy carries only in-frame clones and drops some. The sample yields 130,000 to 150,000 clones, 90% to 95% seen once. On this clone itself: Its antigen is currently unknown.

The specimen was peripheral blood, collected on day 0 of AZD1222 vaccination. The TCR was taken from an adult in good health. The rearrangement joins TRBV29-1 to TRBJ1-1; D uncertain. CDR3 in DNA: TGCAGCGTTTCGAGTGCTATTCTGAACACTGAAGCTTTCTTT. Protein: CSVSSAILNTEAFF.